This paragraph covers one TCR beta chain sequence. The data originate from a study of blood T cell repertoires in COVID-19. Study-level background: Whether acute or convalescent, the COVID-19 samples came from the United States, Italy and Spain. T cells, B-cell-depleted T cells, or PBMCs provided the cDNA or gDNA that served as material.

CDR1 and CDR2 (germline): LNHDA, SQIVND (reference sequence). Deletions cut 6 bases from V and 0 bases from J, with 12 bases between. The CDR3 is made up of 14 amino acids. Study processing details: Amplification of reference gene primers provided the estimated nucleated cell counts. Sequenced by immunoSEQ multiplex PCR; TCRdb stores in-frame clones only, minus some. V and J calls and clone size are as listed in that table; D and trimming were resolved from the DNA. The sample yields under 300,000 clones, roughly 90% seen once. This TCR derives from a woman between 35 and 50 years old who had recovered from COVID-19. The V gene is TRBV19, the J gene TRBJ2-7; D remains ambiguous. The specimen sequenced was peripheral blood. CDR3 DNA: TGTGCCAGTAGACAAGAACCGTCCTCCTACGAGCAGTACTTC. As protein: CASRQEPSSYEQYF.